This TCR beta chain was sequenced for a study of blood T cells in healthy people across ages. Points on this clonotype: Its specificity is unknown. A read error may produce the germline difference seen at one junction end.

Next came a second PCR, run for about 6 to 11 cycles, which used a sample-barcoded 5' primer along with a J-beta primer mix. Carrying 12 random nucleotides, a template-switch adaptor labeled each individual cDNA molecule. TCRdb fed the 5' RACE reads into MiXCR, producing one record per CDR3 protein. In the table there are over a million distinct CDR3 sequences, approximately 59% of which are singletons. Findings of the study overall: Per million T cells, the diversity of TCR beta decreased roughly linearly as age advanced. Diversity estimates drawn from one million T cells were deemed underestimates.

The CDR3 spans 13 residues. Germline V gene sequence: CDR1 SQVTM, CDR2 ANQGSEA. The sequenced material came from blood. The V and J genes are TRBV29-1 and TRBJ1-2, with TRBD1 matching 7 bases. This receptor was obtained from a man younger than 35 in good health. Written as DNA, the CDR3 is TGCAGCGCCGGAGACAGGGAATCTTATGGCTACACTTTC. As protein: CSAGDRESYGYTF. The whole variable domain, remainder taken from reference TRBV29-1 and TRBJ1-2, is SAVISQKPSRDICQRGTSLTIQCQVDSQVTMMFWYRQQPGQSLTLIATANQGSEATYESGFVIDKFPISRPNLTFSTLTVSNMSPEDSSIYLCSAGDRESYGYTFGSGTRLTVV.